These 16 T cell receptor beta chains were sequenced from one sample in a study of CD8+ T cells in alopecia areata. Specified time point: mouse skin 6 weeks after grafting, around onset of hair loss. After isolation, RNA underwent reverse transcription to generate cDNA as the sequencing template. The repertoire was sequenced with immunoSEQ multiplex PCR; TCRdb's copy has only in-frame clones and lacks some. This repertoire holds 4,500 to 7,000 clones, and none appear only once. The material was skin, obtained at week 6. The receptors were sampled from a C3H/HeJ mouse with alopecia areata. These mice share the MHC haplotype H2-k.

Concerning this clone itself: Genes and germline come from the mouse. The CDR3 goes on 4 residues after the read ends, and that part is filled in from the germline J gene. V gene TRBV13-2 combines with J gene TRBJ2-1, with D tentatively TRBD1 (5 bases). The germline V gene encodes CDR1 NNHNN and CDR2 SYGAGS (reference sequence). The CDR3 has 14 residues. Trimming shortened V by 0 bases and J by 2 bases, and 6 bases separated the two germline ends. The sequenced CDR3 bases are TGTGCCAGCGGTGATGCAGGGTACTATGCT. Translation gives CASGDAGYYA. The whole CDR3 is CASGDAGYYAEQFF.

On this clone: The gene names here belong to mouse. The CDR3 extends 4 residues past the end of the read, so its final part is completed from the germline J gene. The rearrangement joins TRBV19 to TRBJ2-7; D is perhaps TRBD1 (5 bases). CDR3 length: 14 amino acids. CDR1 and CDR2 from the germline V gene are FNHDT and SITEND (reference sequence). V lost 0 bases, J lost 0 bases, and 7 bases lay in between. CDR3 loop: CASSIAGHSYEQYF. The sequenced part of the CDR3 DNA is TGTGCCAGCAGTATAGCTGGACACTCCTAT. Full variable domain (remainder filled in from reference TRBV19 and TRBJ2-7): GGIITQTPKFLIGQEGQKLTLKCQQNFNHDTMYWYRQDSGKGLRLIYYSITENDLQKGDLSEGYDASREKKSSFSLTVTSAQKNEMAVFLCASSIAGHSYEQYFGPGTRLTVL.

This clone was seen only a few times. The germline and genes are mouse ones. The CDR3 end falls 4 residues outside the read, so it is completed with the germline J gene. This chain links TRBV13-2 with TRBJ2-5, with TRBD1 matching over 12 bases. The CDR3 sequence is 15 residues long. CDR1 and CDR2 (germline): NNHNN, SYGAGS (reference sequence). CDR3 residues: CASGYGTGGLDTQYF. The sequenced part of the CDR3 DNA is TGTGCCAGCGGGTACGGGACAGGGGGCTTGGAC.

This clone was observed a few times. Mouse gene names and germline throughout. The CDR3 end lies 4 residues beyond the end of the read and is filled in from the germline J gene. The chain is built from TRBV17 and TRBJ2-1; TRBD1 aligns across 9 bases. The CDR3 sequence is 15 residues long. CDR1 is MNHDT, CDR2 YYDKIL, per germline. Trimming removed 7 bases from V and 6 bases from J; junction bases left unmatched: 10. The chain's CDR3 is CASNSWDREGAEQFF. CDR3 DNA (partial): TGTGCTAGCAATAGTTGGGACAGGGAGGGTGCT.

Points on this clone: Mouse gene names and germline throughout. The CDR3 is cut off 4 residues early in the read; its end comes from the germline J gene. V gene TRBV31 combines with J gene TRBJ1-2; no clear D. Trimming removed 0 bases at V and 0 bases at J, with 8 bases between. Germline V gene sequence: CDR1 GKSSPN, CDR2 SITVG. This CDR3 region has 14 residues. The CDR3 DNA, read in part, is TGTGCCTGGAGTCTAGAGACAACAAACTCC. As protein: CAWSLETTNS. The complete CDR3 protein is CAWSLETTNSDYTF.

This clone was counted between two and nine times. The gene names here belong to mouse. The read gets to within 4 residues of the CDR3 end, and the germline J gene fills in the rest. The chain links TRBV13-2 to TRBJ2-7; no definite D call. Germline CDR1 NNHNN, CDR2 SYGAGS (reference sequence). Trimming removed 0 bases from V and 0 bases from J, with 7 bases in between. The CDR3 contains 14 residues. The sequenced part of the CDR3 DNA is TGTGCCAGCGGTGATGCGCCCAGCTCCTAT. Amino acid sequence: CASGDAPSSY. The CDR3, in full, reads CASGDAPSSYEQYF.

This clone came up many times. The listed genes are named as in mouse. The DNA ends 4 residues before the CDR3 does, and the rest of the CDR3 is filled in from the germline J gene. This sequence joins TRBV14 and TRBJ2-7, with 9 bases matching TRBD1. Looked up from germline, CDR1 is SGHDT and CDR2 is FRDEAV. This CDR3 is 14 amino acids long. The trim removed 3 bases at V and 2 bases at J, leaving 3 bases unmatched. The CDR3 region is CASSSGTGPYEQYF. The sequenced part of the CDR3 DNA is TGTGCCAGCAGTTCCGGGACAGGGCCCTAT.

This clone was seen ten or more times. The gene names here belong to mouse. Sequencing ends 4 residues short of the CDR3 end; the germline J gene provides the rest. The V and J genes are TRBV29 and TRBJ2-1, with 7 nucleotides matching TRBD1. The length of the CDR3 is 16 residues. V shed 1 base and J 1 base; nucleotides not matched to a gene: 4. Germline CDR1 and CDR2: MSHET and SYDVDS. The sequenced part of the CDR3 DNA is TGTGCTAGCAGTTTATGGGCAGGGGGAAACTATGCT. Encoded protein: CASSLWAGGNYA. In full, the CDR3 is CASSLWAGGNYAEQFF.

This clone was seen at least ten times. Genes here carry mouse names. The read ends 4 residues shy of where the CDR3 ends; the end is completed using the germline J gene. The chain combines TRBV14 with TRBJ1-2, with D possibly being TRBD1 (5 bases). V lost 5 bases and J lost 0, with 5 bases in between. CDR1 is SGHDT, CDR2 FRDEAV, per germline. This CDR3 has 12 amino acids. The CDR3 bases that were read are TGTGCCAGCAGGACAGCAAACTCC. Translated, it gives CASRTANS. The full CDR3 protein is CASRTANSDYTF.

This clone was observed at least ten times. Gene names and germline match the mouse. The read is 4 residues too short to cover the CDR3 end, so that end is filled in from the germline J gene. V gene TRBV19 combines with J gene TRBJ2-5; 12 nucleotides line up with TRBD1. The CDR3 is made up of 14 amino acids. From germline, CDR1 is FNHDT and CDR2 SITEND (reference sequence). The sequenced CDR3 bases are TGTGCCAGCAGTGGGGACAGGGGGCTTGAC. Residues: CASSGDRGLD. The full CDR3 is CASSGDRGLDTQYF.

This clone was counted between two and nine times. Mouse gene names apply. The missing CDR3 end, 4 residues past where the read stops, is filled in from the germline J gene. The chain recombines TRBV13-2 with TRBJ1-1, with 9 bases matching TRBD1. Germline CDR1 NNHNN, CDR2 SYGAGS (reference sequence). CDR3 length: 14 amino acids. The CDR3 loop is CASGDPGTGTEVFF. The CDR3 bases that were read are TGTGCCAGCGGTGATCCCGGGACAGGGACA.

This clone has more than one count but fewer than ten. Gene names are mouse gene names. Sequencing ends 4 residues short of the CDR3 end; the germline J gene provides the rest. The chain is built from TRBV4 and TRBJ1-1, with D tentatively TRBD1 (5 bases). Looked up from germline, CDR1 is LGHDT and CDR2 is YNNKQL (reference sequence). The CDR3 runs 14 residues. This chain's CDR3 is CASSLGLGGREVFF. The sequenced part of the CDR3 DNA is TGTGCCAGCAGCTTGGGACTGGGGGGAAGA.

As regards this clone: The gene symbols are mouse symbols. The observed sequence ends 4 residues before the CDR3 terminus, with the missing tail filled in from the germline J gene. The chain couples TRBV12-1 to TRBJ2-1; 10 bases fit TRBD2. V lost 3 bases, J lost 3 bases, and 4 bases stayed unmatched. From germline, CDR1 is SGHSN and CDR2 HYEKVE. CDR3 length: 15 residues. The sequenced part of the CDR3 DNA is TGTGCCAGCTCTATCTACTGGGGGGGCTATGCT. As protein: CASSIYWGGYA. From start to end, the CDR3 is CASSIYWGGYAEQFF.

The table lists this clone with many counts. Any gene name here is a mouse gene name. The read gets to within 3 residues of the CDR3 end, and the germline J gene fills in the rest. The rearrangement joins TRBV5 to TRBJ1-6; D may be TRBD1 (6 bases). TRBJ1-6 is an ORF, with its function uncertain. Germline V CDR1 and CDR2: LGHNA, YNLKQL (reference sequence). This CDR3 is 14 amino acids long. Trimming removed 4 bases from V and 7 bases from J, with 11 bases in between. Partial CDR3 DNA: TGTGCCAGCAGCCCCCGGGACAAAAATTCGCCC. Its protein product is CASSPRDKNSP. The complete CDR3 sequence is CASSPRDKNSPLYF.

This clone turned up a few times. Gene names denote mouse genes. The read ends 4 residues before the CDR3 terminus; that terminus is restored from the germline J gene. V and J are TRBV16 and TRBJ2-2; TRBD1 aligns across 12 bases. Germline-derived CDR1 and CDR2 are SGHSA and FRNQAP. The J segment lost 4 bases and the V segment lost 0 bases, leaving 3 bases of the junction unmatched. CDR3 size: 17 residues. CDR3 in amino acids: CASSLEGQGAATGQLYF. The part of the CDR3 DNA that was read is TGTGCAAGCAGCTTAGAGGGACAGGGGGCGGCCACCGGG.

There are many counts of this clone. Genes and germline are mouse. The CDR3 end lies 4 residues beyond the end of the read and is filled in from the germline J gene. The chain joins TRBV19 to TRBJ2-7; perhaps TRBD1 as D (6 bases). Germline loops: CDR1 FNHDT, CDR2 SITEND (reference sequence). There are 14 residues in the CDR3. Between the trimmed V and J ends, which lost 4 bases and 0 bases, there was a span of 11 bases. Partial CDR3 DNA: TGTGCCAGCAGTCATCGGGACACCTCCTAT. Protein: CASSHRDTSY. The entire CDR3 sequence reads CASSHRDTSYEQYF.